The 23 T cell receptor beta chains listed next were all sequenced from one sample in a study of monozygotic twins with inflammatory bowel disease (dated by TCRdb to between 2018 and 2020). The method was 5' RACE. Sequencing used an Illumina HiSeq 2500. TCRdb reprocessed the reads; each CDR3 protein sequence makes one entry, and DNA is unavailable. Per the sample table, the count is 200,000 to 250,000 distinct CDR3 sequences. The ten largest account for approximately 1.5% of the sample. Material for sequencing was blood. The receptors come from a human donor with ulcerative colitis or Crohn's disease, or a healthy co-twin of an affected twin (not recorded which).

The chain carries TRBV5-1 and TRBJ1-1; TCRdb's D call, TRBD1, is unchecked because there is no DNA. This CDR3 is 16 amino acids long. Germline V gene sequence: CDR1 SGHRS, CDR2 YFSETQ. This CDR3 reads CASSHTDRGSSTEAFF. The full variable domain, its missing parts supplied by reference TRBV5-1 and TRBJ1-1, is KAGVTQTPRYLIKTRGQQVTLSCSPISGHRSVSWYQQTPGQGLQFLFEYFSETQRNKGNFPGRFSGRQFSNSRSEMNVSTLELGDSALYLCASSHTDRGSSTEAFFGQGTRLTVV.

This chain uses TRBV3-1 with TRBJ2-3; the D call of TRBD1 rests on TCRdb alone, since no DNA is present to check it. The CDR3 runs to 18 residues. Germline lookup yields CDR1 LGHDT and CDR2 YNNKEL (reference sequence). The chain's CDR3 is CASSQEGRRSTSTDTQYF.

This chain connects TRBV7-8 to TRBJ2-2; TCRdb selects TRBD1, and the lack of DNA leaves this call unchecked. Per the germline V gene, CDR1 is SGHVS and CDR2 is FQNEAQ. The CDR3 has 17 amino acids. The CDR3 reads CASSLDLGQGNTGELFF.

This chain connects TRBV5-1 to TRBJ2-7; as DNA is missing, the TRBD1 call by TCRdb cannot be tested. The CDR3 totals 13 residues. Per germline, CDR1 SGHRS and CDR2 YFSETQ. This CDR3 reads CASSLQADYEQYF.

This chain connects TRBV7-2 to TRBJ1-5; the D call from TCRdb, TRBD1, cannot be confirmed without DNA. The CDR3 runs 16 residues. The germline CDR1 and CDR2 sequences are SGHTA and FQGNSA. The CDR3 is CASSVQGVRSNQPQHF.

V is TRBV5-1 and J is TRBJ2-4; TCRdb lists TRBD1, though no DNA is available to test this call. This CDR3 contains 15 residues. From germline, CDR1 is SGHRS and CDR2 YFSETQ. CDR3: CASSLADYQGNIQYF.

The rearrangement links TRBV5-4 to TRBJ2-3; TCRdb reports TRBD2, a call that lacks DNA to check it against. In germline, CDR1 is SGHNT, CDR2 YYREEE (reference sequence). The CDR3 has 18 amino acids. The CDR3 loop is CASRLNGGAGGRTDTQYF.

The CDR3 sequence is CASSLGGAADTQYF. The chain has TRBV7-7 and TRBJ2-3; absent DNA, TCRdb's TRBD1 call cannot be checked. CDR1 is SSHAT, CDR2 FNYEAQ, per germline (reference sequence). This CDR3 contains 14 residues.

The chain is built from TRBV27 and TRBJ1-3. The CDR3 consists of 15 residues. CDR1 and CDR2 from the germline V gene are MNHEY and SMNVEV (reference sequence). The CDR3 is CASSLYSGPGNTIYF.

The CDR3 sequence is CASSLTVTQETQYF. The rearrangement links TRBV5-1 to TRBJ2-5. The CDR3 runs to 14 residues. Germline V CDR1 and CDR2: SGHRS, YFSETQ.

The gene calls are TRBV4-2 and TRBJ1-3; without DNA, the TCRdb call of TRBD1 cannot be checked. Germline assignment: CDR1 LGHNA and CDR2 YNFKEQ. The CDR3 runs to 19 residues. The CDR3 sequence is CASSQDAAPAMSSGNTIYF.

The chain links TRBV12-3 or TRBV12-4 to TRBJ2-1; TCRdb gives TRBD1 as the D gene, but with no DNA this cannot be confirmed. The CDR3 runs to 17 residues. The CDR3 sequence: CASSRVKPGQGYNEQFF.

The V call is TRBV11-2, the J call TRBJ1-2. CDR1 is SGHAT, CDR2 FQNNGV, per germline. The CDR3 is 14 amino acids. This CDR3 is CASSTDGPGYGYTF.

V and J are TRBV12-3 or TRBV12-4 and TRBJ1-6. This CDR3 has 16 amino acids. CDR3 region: CASSLSGSSYNSPLHF.

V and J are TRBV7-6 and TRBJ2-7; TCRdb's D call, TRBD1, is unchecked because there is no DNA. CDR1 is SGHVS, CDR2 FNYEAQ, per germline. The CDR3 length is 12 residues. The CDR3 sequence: CASSPPGQRAYF.

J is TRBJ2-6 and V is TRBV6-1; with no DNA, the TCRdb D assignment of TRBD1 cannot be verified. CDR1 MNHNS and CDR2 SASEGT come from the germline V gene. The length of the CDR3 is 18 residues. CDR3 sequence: CASRRLGGFSTGSNVLTF.

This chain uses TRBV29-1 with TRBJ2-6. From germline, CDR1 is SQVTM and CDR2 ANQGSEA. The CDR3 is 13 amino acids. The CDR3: CSVESSGANVLTF.

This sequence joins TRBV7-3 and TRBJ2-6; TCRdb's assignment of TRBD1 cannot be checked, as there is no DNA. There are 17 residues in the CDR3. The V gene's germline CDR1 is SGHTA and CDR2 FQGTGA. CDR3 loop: CASSLSGGASGANVLTF.

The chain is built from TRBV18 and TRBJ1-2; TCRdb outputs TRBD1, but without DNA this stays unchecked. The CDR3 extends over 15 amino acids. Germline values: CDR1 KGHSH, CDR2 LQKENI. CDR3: CASSPPVSSPDGYTF.

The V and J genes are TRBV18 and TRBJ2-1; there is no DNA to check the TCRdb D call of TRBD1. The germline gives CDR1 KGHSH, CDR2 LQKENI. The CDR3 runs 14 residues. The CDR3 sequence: CASSQAGVYNEQFF.

CDR3 amino acids: CASSLGTGNAEAFF. V is TRBV27 and J is TRBJ1-1; TCRdb proposes TRBD1, but this gene call is untestable without DNA. This CDR3 has 14 amino acids. Germline V gene data show CDR1 as MNHEY and CDR2 as SMNVEV (reference sequence).

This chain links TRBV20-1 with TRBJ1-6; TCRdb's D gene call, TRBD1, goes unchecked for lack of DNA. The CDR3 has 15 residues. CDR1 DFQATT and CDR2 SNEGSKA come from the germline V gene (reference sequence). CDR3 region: CSARDGDRGNSPLHF.

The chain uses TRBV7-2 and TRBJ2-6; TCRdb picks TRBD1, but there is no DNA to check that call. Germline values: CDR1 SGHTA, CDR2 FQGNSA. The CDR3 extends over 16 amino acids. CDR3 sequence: CASSLGQPSGANVLTF. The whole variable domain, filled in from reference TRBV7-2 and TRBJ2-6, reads GAGVSQSPSNKVTEKGKDVELRCDPISGHTALYWYRQSLGQGLEFLIYFQGNSAPDKSGLPSDRFSAERTGGSVSTLTIQRTQQEDSAVYLCASSLGQPSGANVLTFGAGSRLTVL.